This T cell receptor beta chain was sequenced in a study of blood T cell repertoires in COVID-19. The overall study: Sites in the United States, Italy and Spain provided acute and convalescent COVID-19 samples. In each case, the material was cDNA or gDNA derived from T cells, B-cell-depleted T cells, or PBMCs.

Assignment of participants to cohorts was predicated upon participant-reported clinical history. Original processing methods: Reference gene primers were amplified, and this amplification served to estimate nucleated cell counts. Sequenced by immunoSEQ multiplex PCR; TCRdb stores in-frame clones only, minus some. Clone size and V and J calls were adopted from that table, with D and trimming inferred from the DNA. The repertoire holds hundreds of thousands of clones, with 80% as singletons. Germline lookup yields CDR1 SEHNR and CDR2 FQNEAQ (reference sequence). V gave up 4 bases and J gave up 4 bases; unmatched junction bases: 7. This CDR3 region has 15 residues.

The receptor comes from a man between 25 and 39 years old with acute COVID-19. Sample: PBMCs or T cells enriched from blood (not recorded which). V is TRBV7-9 and J is TRBJ1-3; 7 bases agree with TRBD1. The CDR3 sequence: CASSSPGTAGNTIYF. The DNA for the CDR3 is TGTGCCAGCAGCTCCCCGGGGACAGCAGGAAACACCATATATTTT.